Shown below are 15 T cell receptor beta chains from a single sample sequenced in a study of shared clonotypes between healthy human individuals. Repertoires were generated with immunoSEQ multiplex PCR, while TCRdb's copy carries only in-frame clones and drops some. Of approximately 620,000 clones in the sample, almost 97% were seen once. Sequencing was done on a sample of naive CD4+ T cells sorted from blood. Subset meaning: CD45RA+ positively selected. These receptors came from a woman in her thirties in good health.

Here the CDR3 reads CSATSGRTQYF. CDR3 nucleotides: TGCAGTGCTACGTCGGGAAGGACCCAGTACTTC. The J gene is TRBJ2-5, the V gene TRBV20-1, with D possibly matching TRBD2 (5 bases). CDR1 and CDR2 from the germline V gene are DFQATT and SNEGSKA (reference sequence). V lost 4 bases to trimming and J lost 7 bases, with 10 bases between them. The CDR3 spans 11 residues.

The gene calls are TRBV7-8 and TRBJ1-5; the D gene is possibly TRBD1 (6 bases). CDR3 length: 17 amino acids. V shed 2 bases and J shed 0 bases, with 14 bases lying between them. Germline loops: CDR1 SGHVS, CDR2 FQNEAQ. This CDR3 is CASSLIRRGSSNQPQHF. CDR3 nucleotide sequence: TGTGCCAGCAGCTTAATAAGGAGGGGGAGTAGCAATCAGCCCCAGCATTTT.

As DNA, the CDR3 is TGTGCCAGCAGTGAATACCCAGGAGTGGGGGAGACCCAGTACTTC. Its protein product is CASSEYPGVGETQYF. The rearrangement uses TRBV6-1 and TRBJ2-5; no clear D gene. The CDR3 covers 15 residues. The germline V gene has CDR1 MNHNS and CDR2 SASEGT. V lost 2 bases to trimming and J lost 5 bases, with 15 bases between them.

V gene TRBV7-9 combines with J gene TRBJ1-1; weak D call: TRBD1 (6 bases). Germline V lookup: CDR1 SEHNR, CDR2 FQNEAQ (reference sequence). The CDR3 has 18 residues. Between the trimmed V and J ends, which lost 5 bases and 3 bases, there was a span of 25 bases. The CDR3 is CASSEFWGAEVMDTEAFF. As DNA, the CDR3 is TGTGCCAGCAGCGAATTCTGGGGGGCGGAGGTAATGGACACTGAAGCTTTCTTT.

The V call is TRBV28, the J call TRBJ2-3; tentatively, D is TRBD2 (6 bases). CDR3 length: 11 residues. Between the trimmed V and J ends, which lost 4 bases and 11 bases, there was a span of 10 bases. The germline gives CDR1 MDHEN, CDR2 SYDVKM. CDR3 nucleotide sequence: TGTGCCAGCAGTTCCGGGACTCAGCAGTATTTT. Its translation is CASSSGTQQYF.

The sample holds one count of this clone. Mismatch with germline at one junction end may stem from a read error. The V and J genes are TRBV11-2 and TRBJ1-1; TRBD1 matches at 9 bases. Germline V gives CDR1 SGHAT, CDR2 FQNNGV. This CDR3 has 13 residues. DNA of the CDR3: TGTGCCAGCAGCTTAGTTCGGGGACAGGGCTGTGCGTTT. Translated, it gives CASSLVRGQGCAF.

V usage is TRBV7-9 and J usage is TRBJ1-5; TRBD1 might be the D (5 bases). The germline V gene encodes CDR1 SEHNR and CDR2 FQNEAQ (reference sequence). There are 14 residues in the CDR3. V was clipped by 5 bases and J by 3 bases, with 11 bases between them. CDR3 coding DNA: TGTGCCAGCAGCCTCGGGGGGATCAATCAGCCCCAGCATTTT. Translated: CASSLGGINQPQHF.

This clone came up once. The chain's CDR3 is CASSAEYSNQPQHF. CDR3 sequence (DNA): TGTGCCAGCAGCGCTGAGTATAGCAATCAGCCCCAGCATTTT. The rearrangement uses TRBV6-1 and TRBJ1-5; D ambiguous. Between the trimmed V and J ends, which lost 6 bases and 0 bases, there was a span of 9 bases. CDR1 is MNHNS, CDR2 SASEGT, per germline. This CDR3 spans 14 amino acids.

This clone has a single count. The chain employs TRBV6-5 and TRBJ1-1; D gene unclear. The CDR3 runs to 16 residues. Trimming left V 3 bases short and J 0 bases short, with 14 bases between. Germline lookup yields CDR1 MNHEY and CDR2 SVGAGI. The DNA of the CDR3 is TGTGCCAGCAGTTATCTTTTCGGGCAGCTGAACACTGAAGCTTTCTTT. Amino acids: CASSYLFGQLNTEAFF.

The genes are TRBV6-5 and TRBJ1-2; possible D gene TRBD1, 6 bases. V was shortened by 6 bases and J by 2 bases, with 16 bases between the two germline ends. Germline loops: CDR1 MNHEY, CDR2 SVGAGI. This CDR3 region has 15 residues. The CDR3 nucleotides read TGTGCCAGCAGCCGACTGGGGGCGAGGAACTATGGCTACACCTTC. Protein product: CASSRLGARNYGYTF.

The J gene is TRBJ2-7, the V gene TRBV4-2, with D possibly matching TRBD2 (5 bases). V dropped 0 bases and J dropped 1 base, with 10 bases sitting between them. In germline, CDR1 is LGHNA, CDR2 YNFKEQ. CDR3 size: 15 residues. CDR3 region: CASSQDWLASYEQYF. The CDR3 DNA follows: TGTGCCAGCAGCCAAGATTGGCTAGCTTCCTACGAGCAGTACTTC.

CDR3 coding DNA: TGTGCCAGCAGGAGACAACCAAACACCGGGGAGCTGTTTTTT. Translated, it gives CASRRQPNTGELFF. This chain joins TRBV5-6 and TRBJ2-2, with unresolved D. The CDR3 loop spans 14 amino acids. The germline V gene encodes CDR1 SGHDT and CDR2 YYEEEE. Trimming took off 5 bases at V and 2 bases at J, with 10 bases between the two ends. Drawing the rest from reference TRBV5-6 and TRBJ2-2, the complete variable domain is DAGVTQSPTHLIKTRGQQVTLRCSPKSGHDTVSWYQQALGQGPQFIFQYYEEEERQRGNFPDRFSGHQFPNYSSELNVNALLLGDSALYLCASRRQPNTGELFFGEGSRLTVL.

This clone was seen more than once but under ten times. The chain recombines TRBV5-5 with TRBJ1-5, with D uncertain. The germline V gene has CDR1 SGHKS and CDR2 YYEKEE (reference sequence). V lost 1 base and J lost 4, with 6 bases in between. There are 13 residues in the CDR3. CDR3 loop: CASSLTGNQPQHF. Here the CDR3 DNA reads TGTGCCAGCAGCTTGACCGGTAATCAGCCCCAGCATTTT. Supplemented by reference TRBV5-5 and TRBJ1-5, the full variable domain reads DAGVTQSPTHLIKTRGQQVTLRCSPISGHKSVSWYQQVLGQGPQFIFQYYEKEERGRGNFPDRFSARQFPNYSSELNVNALLLGDSALYLCASSLTGNQPQHFGDGTRLSIL.

V and J are TRBV19 and TRBJ2-7; 8 nucleotides agree with TRBD1. With 8 bases clipped from V and 2 bases from J, the junction kept 5 bases outside the gene matches. The germline CDR1 and CDR2 sequences are LNHDA and SQIVND (reference sequence). The CDR3 is 13 residues long. The CDR3 DNA reads as TGTGCCAGTGCAAGGACAGGGACCTACGAGCAGTACTTC. It yields the protein CASARTGTYEQYF.

The CDR3: CASSFLQGTYEQYF. In DNA form, the CDR3 reads TGTGCCAGCAGCTTTTTACAGGGAACCTACGAGCAGTACTTC. The chain is built from TRBV7-9 and TRBJ2-7; D is perhaps TRBD1 (6 bases). V dropped 3 bases and J dropped 2 bases, with 11 bases sitting between them. Germline V gene sequence: CDR1 SEHNR, CDR2 FQNEAQ (reference sequence). This CDR3 spans 14 amino acids.